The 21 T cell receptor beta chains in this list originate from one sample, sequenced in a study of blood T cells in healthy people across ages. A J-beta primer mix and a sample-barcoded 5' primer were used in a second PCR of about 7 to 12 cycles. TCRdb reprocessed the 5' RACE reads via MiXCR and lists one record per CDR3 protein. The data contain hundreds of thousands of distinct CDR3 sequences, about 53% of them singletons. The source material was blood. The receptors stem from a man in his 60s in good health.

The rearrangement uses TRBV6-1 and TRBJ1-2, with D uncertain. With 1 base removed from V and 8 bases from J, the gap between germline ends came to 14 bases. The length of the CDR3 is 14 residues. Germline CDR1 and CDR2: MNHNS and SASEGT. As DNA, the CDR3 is TGTGCCAGCAGTGAAGGCTCCCTTTTGACGGGCTACACCTTC. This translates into CASSEGSLLTGYTF.

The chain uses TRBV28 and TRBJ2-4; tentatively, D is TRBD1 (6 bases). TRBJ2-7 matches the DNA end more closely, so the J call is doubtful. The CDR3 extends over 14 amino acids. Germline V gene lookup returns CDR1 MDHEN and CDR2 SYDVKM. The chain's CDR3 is CASSQQGSAYEQYF. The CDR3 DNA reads TGTGCCAGCAGTCAACAGGGATCCGCCTACGAGCAGTACTTC.

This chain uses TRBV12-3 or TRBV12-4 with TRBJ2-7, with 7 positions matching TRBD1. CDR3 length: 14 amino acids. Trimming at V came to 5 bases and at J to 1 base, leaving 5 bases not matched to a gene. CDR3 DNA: TGTGCCAGCAGTCCAAGGGACAGATCCTACGAGCAGTACTTC. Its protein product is CASSPRDRSYEQYF.

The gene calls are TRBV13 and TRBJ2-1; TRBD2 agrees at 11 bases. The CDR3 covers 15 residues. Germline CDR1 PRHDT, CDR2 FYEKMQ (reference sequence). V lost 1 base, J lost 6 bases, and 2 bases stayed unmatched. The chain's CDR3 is CASSLVAGGINEQFF. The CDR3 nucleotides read TGTGCCAGCAGCTTAGTAGCGGGGGGGATCAATGAGCAGTTCTTC. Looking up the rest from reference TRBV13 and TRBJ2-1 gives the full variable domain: AAGVIQSPRHLIKEKRETATLKCYPIPRHDTVYWYQQGPGQDPQFLISFYEKMQSDKGSIPDRFSAQQFSDYHSELNMSSLELGDSALYFCASSLVAGGINEQFFGPGTRLTVL.

CDR3 coding DNA: TGTGCCAGCAGCGCGACAGGGAGAGGGAATCAGCCCCAGCATTTT. This translates into CASSATGRGNQPQHF. The chain has TRBV5-6 and TRBJ1-5, with 7 bases that match TRBD1. The germline gives CDR1 SGHDT, CDR2 YYEEEE. The length of the CDR3 is 15 residues. With 4 bases clipped from V and 4 bases from J, the junction kept 8 bases outside the gene matches.

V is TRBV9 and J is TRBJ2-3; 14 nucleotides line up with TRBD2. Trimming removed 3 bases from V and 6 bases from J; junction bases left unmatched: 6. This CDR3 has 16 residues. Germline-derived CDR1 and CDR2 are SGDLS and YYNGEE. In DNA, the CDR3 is TGTGCCAGCAGCGAACGACTAGCGGGGGGGCGCGATACGCAGTATTTT. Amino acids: CASSERLAGGRDTQYF. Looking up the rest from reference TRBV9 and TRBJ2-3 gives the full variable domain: DSGVTQTPKHLITATGQRVTLRCSPRSGDLSVYWYQQSLDQGLQFLIQYYNGEERAKGNILERFSAQQFPDLHSELNLSSLELGDSALYFCASSERLAGGRDTQYFGPGTRLTVL.

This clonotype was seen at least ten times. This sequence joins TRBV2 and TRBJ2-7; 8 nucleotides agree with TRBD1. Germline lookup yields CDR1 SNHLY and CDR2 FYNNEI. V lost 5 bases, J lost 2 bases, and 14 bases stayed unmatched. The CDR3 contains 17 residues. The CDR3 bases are TGTGCCAGCAGTTTCTCCGCCTTCGACAGGGGAGCCTACGAGCAGTACTTC. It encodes CASSFSAFDRGAYEQYF.

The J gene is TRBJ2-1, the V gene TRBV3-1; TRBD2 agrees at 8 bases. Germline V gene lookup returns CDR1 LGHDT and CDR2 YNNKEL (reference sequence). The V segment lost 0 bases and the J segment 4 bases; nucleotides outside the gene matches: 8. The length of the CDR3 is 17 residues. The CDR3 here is CASSQDRNGGVYNEQFF. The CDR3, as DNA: TGTGCCAGCAGCCAAGATCGTAACGGGGGGGTTTACAATGAGCAGTTCTTC.

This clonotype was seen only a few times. CDR3 nucleotide sequence: TGTGCCAGCAGTGAAACCTATTTTGACCTCGGAAACACCATATATTTT. Its translation is CASSETYFDLGNTIYF. The gene calls are TRBV6-1 and TRBJ1-3, with D hard to call. CDR1 is MNHNS and CDR2 is SASEGT in the germline V gene. Trimming removed 2 bases at V and 4 bases at J, with 15 bases between. This CDR3 spans 16 amino acids.

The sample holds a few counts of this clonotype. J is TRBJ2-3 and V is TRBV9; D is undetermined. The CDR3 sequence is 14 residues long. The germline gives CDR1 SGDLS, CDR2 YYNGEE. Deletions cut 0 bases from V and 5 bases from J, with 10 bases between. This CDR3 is CASSVATTGDTQYF. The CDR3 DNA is TGTGCCAGCAGCGTAGCGACAACCGGAGATACGCAGTATTTT.

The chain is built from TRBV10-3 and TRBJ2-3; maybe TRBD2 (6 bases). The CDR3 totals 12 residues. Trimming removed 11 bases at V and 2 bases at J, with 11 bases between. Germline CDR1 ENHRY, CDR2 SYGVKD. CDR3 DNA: TGTGCCGTACGGGAGTCCACAGATACGCAGTATTTT. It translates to CAVRESTDTQYF.

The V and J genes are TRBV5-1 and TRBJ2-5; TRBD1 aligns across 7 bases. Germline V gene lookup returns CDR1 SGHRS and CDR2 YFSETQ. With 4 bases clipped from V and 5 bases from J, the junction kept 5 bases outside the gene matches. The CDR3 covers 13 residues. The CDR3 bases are TGCGCCAGCAGCACAGGGGCCTCGGAGACCCAGTACTTC. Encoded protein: CASSTGASETQYF.

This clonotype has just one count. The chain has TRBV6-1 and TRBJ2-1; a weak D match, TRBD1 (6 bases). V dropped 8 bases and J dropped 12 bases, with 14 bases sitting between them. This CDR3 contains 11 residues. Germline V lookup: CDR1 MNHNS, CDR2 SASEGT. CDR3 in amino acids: CASHGQWGQFF. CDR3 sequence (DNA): TGTGCCAGCCACGGACAGTGGGGGCAGTTCTTC.

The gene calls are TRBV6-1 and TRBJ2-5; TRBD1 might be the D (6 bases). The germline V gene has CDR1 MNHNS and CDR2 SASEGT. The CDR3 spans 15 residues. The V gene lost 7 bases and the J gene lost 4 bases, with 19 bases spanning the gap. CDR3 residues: CASIGTPGRGETQYF. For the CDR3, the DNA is TGTGCCAGCATAGGAACCCCGGGCAGGGGAGAGACCCAGTACTTC.

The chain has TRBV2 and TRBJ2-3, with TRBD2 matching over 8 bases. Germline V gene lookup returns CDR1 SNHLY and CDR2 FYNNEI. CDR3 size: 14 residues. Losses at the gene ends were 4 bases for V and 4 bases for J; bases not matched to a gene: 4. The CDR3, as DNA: TGTGCCAGCAGTGTCTACGGGGGGGCAGATACGCAGTATTTT. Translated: CASSVYGGADTQYF.

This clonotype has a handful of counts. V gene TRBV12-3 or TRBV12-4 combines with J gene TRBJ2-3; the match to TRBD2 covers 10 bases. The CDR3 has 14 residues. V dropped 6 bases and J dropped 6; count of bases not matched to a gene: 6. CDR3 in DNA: TGTGCCAGCAGCTCCGGGACTAGCGTTGATACGCAGTATTTT. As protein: CASSSGTSVDTQYF.

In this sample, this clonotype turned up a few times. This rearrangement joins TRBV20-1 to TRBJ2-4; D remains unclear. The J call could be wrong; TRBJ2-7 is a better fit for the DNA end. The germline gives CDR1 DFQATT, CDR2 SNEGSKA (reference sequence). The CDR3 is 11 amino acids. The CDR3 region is CSAPKWDEQYF. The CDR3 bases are TGCAGTGCCCCGAAATGGGACGAGCAGTACTTC.

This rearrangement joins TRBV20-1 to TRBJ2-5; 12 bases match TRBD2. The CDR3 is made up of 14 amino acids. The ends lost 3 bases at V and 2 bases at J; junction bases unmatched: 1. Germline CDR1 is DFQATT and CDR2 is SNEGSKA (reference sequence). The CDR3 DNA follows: TGCAGTGCTAGTGGACTAGCGGGGCAAGAGACCCAGTACTTC. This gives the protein CSASGLAGQETQYF.

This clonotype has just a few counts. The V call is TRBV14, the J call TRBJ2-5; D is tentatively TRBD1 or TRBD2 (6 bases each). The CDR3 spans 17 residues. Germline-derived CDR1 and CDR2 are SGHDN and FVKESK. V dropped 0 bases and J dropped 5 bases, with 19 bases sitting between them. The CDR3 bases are TGTGCCAGCAGCCAAGACGCCGGAGGGGGTCCATCGGAGACCCAGTACTTC. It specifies CASSQDAGGGPSETQYF.

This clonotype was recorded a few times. The CDR3 DNA sequence: TGTGCCAGCAGCCCCCGGACAGGCCGGAACACTGAAGCTTTCTTT. It translates to CASSPRTGRNTEAFF. The gene calls are TRBV7-2 and TRBJ1-1; 7 nucleotides match TRBD1. CDR3 length: 15 residues. V shed 5 bases, J shed 1 base, and the junction held 7 bases outside the gene matches. CDR1 is SGHTA and CDR2 is FQGNSA in the germline V gene. Combining the CDR3 with reference TRBV7-2 and TRBJ1-1 gives the whole variable domain GAGVSQSPSNKVTEKGKDVELRCDPISGHTALYWYRQSLGQGLEFLIYFQGNSAPDKSGLPSDRFSAERTGGSVSTLTIQRTQQEDSAVYLCASSPRTGRNTEAFFGQGTRLTVV.

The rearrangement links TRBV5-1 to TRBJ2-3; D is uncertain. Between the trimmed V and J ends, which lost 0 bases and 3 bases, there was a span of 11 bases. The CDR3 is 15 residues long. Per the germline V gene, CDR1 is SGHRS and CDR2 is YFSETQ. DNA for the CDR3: TGCGCCAGCAGCTTGGTAAATTCAGGAACAGATACGCAGTATTTT. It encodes CASSLVNSGTDTQYF.